What follows are 9 T cell receptor beta chains derived from one specimen sequenced in a study of OX40 agonist ivuxolimab in advanced cancers. Profiled with immunoSEQ multiplex PCR; TCRdb holds only in-frame clones, not every one. In the table there are tens of thousands of clones, roughly nine tenths of which are singletons. The starting material was CD4+ or CD8+ T cells sorted from blood, obtained in a trial of the OX40 agonist ivuxolimab. These receptors were obtained from an adult with an advanced solid tumor such as melanoma, head and neck, liver or kidney cancer.

This chain links TRBV6-5 with TRBJ1-4; D is unclear. The V end lost 4 bases, the J end lost 0 bases, and 6 bases lay between the germline ends. Germline CDR1 is MNHEY and CDR2 is SVGAGI. The CDR3 spans 14 residues. CDR3 nucleotide sequence: TGTGCCAGCAGTTCCCCAGCAACTAATGAAAAACTGTTTTTT. Translation: CASSSPATNEKLFF.

The DNA for the CDR3 is TGTGCCAGCAACCCGACGAACCCTGGAAACACCATATATTTT. The encoded protein is CASNPTNPGNTIYF. The chain has TRBV21-1 and TRBJ1-3. TRBV21-1 is annotated as a pseudogene. This CDR3 has 14 residues.

On this clone: The junction departs from germline at one end; a sequencing error may be responsible. The same CDR3 can be traced to other DNA sequences in this sample. The V and J genes are TRBV2 and TRBJ1-5, with TRBD1 matching 7 bases. Germline V gene lookup returns CDR1 SNHLY and CDR2 FYNNEI. The CDR3 covers 15 residues. The CDR3 nucleotides are TGTGCTAGCAGTGCCCCAGGGGGAGTGAGTCAGCCCCAGCATTTT. Protein sequence: CASSAPGGVSQPQHF.

This clone was found a few times. The chain has TRBV2 and TRBJ2-7, with 9 bases matching TRBD2. V dropped 6 bases and J dropped 5; count of bases not matched to a gene: 5. Per germline, CDR1 SNHLY and CDR2 FYNNEI. The CDR3 has 13 amino acids. The CDR3 nucleotides are TGTGCCAGCAGCTCCGGGACTAGCCACGAGCAGTACTTC. As protein: CASSSGTSHEQYF. Combining the CDR3 with reference TRBV2 and TRBJ2-7 gives the whole variable domain EPEVTQTPSHQVTQMGQEVILRCVPISNHLYFYWYRQILGQKVEFLVSFYNNEISEKSEIFDDQFSVERPDGSNFTLKIRSTKLEDSAMYFCASSSGTSHEQYFGPGTRLTVT.

The chain links TRBV7-9 to TRBJ2-5, with TRBD2 matching over 13 bases. Germline trimming cut 2 bases from V and 4 bases from J; bases unmatched to any gene: 13. Germline V CDR1 and CDR2: SEHNR, FQNEAQ (reference sequence). The CDR3 runs to 19 residues. The DNA for the CDR3 is TGTGCCAGCAGCTTACCCTTTAAGGGACTAGCGGGACGCCGAGAGACCCAGTACTTC. It yields the protein CASSLPFKGLAGRRETQYF.

The rearrangement links TRBV5-4 to TRBJ1-1, with 11 nucleotides matching TRBD1. The V gene's germline CDR1 is SGHNT and CDR2 YYREEE (reference sequence). This CDR3 has 15 residues. The junction had 3 bases not matched to a gene; V was cut back by 0 bases and J by 5 bases. The CDR3 loop is CASSLGGTGGTEAFF. The CDR3 nucleotides read TGTGCCAGCAGCTTGGGTGGGACAGGGGGAACTGAAGCTTTCTTT.

V gene TRBV6-6 combines with J gene TRBJ2-2; possibly TRBD1 or TRBD2 for D (6 bases each). The CDR3 spans 13 residues. V was shortened by 3 bases and J by 6 bases, with 8 bases between the two germline ends. The V gene's germline CDR1 is MNHNY and CDR2 SVGAGI (reference sequence). The CDR3 coding sequence is TGTGCCAGCAGTTATGGGGGGCCCGGGGAGCTGTTTTTT. This encodes CASSYGGPGELFF.

The chain uses TRBV5-1 and TRBJ1-2; D perhaps matches TRBD1 (5 bases). Germline values: CDR1 SGHRS, CDR2 YFSETQ. V gave up 4 bases and J gave up 0 bases, with 7 bases separating them. The length of the CDR3 is 13 residues. CDR3 nucleotides: TGCGCCAGCAGCGAGGGACCTAACTATGGCTACACCTTC. Translation gives CASSEGPNYGYTF.

The chain has TRBV18 and TRBJ1-5, with 9 bases identical to TRBD1. The ends lost 3 bases at V and 7 bases at J; junction bases unmatched: 4. CDR3 length equals 14 residues. The germline V gene encodes CDR1 KGHSH and CDR2 LQKENI. The CDR3 spells CASSPTGGGQPQHF. The CDR3, as DNA: TGTGCCAGCTCACCGACAGGGGGTGGGCAGCCCCAGCATTTT.